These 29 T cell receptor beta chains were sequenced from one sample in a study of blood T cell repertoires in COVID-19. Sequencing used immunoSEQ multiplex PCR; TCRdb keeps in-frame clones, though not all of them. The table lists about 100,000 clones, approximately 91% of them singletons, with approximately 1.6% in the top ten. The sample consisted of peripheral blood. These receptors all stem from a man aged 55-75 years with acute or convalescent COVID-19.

CDR3 sequence (DNA): TGTGCCAGCAGTTACTCGAGTAGCTTTTTGGGCGAGCAGTACTTC. This codes for CASSYSSSFLGEQYF. This chain links TRBV6-6 with TRBJ2-7; D unresolved. The CDR3 length is 15 residues. V was trimmed by 0 bases and J by 6 bases, leaving 15 bases between them. CDR1 MNHNY and CDR2 SVGAGI come from the germline V gene (reference sequence).

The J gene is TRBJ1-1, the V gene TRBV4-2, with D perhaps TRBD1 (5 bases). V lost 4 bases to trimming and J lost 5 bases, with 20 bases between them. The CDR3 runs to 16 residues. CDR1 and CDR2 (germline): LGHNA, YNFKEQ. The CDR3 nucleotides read TGTGCCAGCAGCCGGATTATCGGGGGGGAGGTTACTGAAGCTTTCTTT. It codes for CASSRIIGGEVTEAFF.

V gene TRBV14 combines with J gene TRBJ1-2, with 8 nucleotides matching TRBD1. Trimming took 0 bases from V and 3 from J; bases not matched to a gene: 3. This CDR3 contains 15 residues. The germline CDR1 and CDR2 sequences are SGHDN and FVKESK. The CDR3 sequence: CASSQEDRVYYGYTF. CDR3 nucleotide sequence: TGTGCCAGCAGCCAAGAGGACAGGGTTTACTATGGCTACACCTTC.

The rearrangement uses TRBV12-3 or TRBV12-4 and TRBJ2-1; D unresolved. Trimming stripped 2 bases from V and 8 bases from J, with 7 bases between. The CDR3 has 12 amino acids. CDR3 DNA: TGTGCCAGCAGTTTAACGGTCGATGAGCAGTTCTTC. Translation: CASSLTVDEQFF.

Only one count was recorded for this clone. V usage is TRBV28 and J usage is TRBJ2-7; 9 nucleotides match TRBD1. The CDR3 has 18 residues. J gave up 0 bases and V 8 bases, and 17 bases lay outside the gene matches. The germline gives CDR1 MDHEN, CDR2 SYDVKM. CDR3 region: CASSLGTGLSLSSYEQYF. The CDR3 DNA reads TGTGCCAGCTCCCTCGGGACAGGGCTTAGCCTAAGCTCCTACGAGCAGTACTTC.

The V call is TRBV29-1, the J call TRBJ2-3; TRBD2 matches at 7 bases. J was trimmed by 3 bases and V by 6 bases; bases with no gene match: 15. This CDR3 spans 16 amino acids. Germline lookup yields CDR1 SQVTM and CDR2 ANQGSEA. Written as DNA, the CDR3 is TGCAGCGTATGGGGGGGAGGCGGGAGAGTGACAGATACGCAGTATTTT. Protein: CSVWGGGGRVTDTQYF.

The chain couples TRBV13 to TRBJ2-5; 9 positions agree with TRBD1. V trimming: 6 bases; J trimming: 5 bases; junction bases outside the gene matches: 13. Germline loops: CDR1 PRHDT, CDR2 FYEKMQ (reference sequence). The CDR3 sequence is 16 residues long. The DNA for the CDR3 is TGTGCCAGCAGTCACTGGAGGGACAGGGAGTTTGAGACCCAGTACTTC. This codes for CASSHWRDREFETQYF.

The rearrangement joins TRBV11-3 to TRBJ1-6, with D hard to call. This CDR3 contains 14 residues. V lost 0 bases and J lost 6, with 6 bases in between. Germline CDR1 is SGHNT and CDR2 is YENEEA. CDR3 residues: CASSLDRFNSPLHF. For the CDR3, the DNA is TGTGCCAGCAGCTTAGACAGGTTTAATTCACCCCTCCACTTT.

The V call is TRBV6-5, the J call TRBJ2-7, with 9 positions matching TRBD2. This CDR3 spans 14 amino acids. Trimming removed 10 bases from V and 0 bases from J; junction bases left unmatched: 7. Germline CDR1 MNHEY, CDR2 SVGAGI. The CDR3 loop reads CATVTSGYSYEQYF. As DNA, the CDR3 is TGTGCCACTGTGACTAGCGGTTACTCCTACGAGCAGTACTTC.

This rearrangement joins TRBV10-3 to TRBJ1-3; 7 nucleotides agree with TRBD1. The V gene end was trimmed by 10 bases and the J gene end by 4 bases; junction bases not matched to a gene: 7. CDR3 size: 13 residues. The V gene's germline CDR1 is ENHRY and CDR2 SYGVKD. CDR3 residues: CASAGGTGNTIYF. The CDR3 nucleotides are TGTGCCAGCGCAGGGGGGACAGGAAACACCATATATTTT.

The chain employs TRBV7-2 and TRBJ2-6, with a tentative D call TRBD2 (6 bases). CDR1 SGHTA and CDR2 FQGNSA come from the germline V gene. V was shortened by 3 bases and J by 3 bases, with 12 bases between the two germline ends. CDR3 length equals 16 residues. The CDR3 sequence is CASSFGGGNGANVLTF. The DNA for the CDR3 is TGTGCCAGCAGCTTCGGTGGCGGGAATGGGGCCAACGTCCTGACTTTC.

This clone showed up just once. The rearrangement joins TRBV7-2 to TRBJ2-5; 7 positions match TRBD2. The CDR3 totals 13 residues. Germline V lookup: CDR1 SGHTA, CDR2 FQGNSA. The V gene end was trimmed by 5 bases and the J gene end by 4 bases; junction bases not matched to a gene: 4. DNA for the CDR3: TGTGCCAGCAGCGCCTGGGAGGGAGAGACCCAGTACTTC. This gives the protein CASSAWEGETQYF.

CDR3 amino acids: CASSPGQGAPRYNEQFF. CDR3 DNA sequence: TGTGCCAGCAGTCCGGGACAGGGGGCCCCTAGATACAATGAGCAGTTCTTC. The V gene is TRBV6-2 or TRBV6-3, the J gene TRBJ2-1; 12 bases align to TRBD1. Germline CDR1 and CDR2: MNHEY and SVGEGT. This CDR3 comprises 17 residues. J lost 4 bases, V lost 5 bases, and 9 bases had no gene match.

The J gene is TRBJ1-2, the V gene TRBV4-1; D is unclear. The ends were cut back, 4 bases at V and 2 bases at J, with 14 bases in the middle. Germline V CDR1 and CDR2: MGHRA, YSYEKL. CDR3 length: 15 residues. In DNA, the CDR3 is TGCGCCAGCAGCCTTGCTGTTAGCCCAAACTATGGCTACACCTTC. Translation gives CASSLAVSPNYGYTF.

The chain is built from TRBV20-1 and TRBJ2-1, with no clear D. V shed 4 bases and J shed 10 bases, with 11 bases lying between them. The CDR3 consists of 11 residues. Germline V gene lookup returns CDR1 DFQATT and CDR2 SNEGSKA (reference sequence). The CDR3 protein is CSAKIPGEQFF. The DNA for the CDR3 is TGCAGTGCTAAGATTCCCGGGGAGCAGTTCTTC.

This chain's CDR3 is CASSYAVHPHNEQFF. CDR3 coding DNA: TGTGCCAGCAGTTACGCAGTCCACCCTCACAATGAGCAGTTCTTC. V and J are TRBV6-5 and TRBJ2-1; D remains unclear. Germline V gene data show CDR1 as MNHEY and CDR2 as SVGAGI. V lost 2 bases to trimming and J lost 5 bases, with 13 bases between them. The CDR3 consists of 15 residues.

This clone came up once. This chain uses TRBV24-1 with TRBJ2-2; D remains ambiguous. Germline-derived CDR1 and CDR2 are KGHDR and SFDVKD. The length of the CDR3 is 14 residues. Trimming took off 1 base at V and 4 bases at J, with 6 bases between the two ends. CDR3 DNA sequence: TGTGCCACCAGTGATTTTGAGGTCACCGGGGAGCTGTTTTTT. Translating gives CATSDFEVTGELFF.

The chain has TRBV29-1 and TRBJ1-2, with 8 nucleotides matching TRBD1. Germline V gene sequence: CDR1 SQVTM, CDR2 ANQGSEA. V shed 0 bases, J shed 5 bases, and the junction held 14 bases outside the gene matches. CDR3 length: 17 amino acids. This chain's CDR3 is CSVEDYRSGQATYGYTF. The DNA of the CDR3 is TGCAGCGTTGAAGATTATCGTTCGGGACAGGCAACTTATGGCTACACCTTC.

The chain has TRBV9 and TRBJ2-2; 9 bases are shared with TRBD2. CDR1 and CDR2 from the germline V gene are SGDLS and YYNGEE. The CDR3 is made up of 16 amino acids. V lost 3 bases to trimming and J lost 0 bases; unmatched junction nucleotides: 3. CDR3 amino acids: CASSARLAANTGELFF. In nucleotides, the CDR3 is TGTGCCAGCAGCGCCCGACTAGCGGCGAACACCGGGGAGCTGTTTTTT.

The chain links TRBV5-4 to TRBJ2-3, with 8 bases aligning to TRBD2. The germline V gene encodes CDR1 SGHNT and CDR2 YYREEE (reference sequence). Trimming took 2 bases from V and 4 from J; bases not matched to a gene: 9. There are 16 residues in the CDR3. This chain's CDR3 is CASSLTSGLEADTQYF. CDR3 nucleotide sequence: TGTGCCAGCAGCTTAACTAGCGGCCTTGAGGCAGATACGCAGTATTTT.

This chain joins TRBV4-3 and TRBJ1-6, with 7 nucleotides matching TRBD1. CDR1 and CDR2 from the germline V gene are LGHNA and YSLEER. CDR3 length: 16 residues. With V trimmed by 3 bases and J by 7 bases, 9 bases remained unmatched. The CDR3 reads CASSQVPGTANSPLHF. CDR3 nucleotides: TGCGCCAGCAGCCAGGTTCCCGGGACAGCGAATTCACCCCTCCACTTT.

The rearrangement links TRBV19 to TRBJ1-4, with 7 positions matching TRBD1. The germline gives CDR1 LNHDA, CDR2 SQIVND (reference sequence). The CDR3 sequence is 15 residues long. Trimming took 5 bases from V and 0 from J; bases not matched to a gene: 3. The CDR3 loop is CASSVQGATNEKLFF. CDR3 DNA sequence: TGTGCCAGTAGTGTCCAGGGGGCAACTAATGAAAAACTGTTTTTT.

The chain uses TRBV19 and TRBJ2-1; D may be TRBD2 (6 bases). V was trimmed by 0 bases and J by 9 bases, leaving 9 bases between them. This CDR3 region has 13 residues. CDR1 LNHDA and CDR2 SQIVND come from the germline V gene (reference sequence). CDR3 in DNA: TGTGCCAGTAGTATAGAGGGGAGGACTGAGCAGTTCTTC. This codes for CASSIEGRTEQFF.

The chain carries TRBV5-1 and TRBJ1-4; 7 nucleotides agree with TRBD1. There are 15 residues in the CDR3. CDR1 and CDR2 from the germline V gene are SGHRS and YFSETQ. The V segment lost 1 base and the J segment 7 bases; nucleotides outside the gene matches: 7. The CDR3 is CASSLLGQAFEKLFF. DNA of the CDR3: TGCGCCAGCAGCTTGCTCGGACAGGCATTTGAAAAACTGTTTTTT.

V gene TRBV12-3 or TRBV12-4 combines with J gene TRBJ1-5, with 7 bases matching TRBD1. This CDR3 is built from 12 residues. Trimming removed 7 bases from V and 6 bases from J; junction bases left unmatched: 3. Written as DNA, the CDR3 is TGTGCCAGCACACAGGGGCCTCAGCCCCAGCATTTT. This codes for CASTQGPQPQHF.

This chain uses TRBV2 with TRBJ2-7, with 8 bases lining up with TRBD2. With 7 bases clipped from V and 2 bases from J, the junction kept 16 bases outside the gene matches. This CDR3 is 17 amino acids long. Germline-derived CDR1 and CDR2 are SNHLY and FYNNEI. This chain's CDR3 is CASTGPLGLELPYEQYF. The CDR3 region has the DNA TGTGCCAGCACTGGACCGCTGGGACTAGAGCTCCCCTACGAGCAGTACTTC.

The CDR3 protein is CASSPLGGEKLFF. CDR3 in DNA: TGTGCCAGCAGCCCCCTGGGGGGTGAAAAACTGTTTTTT. This chain connects TRBV3-1 (or the pseudogene TRBV3-2) to TRBJ1-4, with a weak D call TRBD1 (5 bases). The ends were cut back, 4 bases at V and 7 bases at J, with 10 bases in the middle. In germline, CDR1 is LGHDT, CDR2 YNNKEL (reference sequence). This CDR3 spans 13 amino acids.

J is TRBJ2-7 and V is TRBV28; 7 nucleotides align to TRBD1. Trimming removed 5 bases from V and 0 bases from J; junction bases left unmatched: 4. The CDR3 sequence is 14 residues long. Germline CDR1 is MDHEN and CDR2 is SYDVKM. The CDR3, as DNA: TGTGCCAGCAGTGGCAGGGACAGCTCCTACGAGCAGTACTTC. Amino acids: CASSGRDSSYEQYF.

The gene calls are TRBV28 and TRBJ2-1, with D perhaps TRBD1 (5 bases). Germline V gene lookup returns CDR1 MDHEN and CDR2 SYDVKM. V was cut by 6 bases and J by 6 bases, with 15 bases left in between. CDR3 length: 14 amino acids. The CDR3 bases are TGTGCCAGCAGGGCTTGGGGCCTGGGCAATGAGCAGTTCTTC. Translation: CASRAWGLGNEQFF.